The sequence of this TCR beta chain was determined in a study of T cell repertoires in cytomegalovirus infection. Across the whole study: CMV infection together with matching HLA type was indicated by public TCR beta signatures. General observations from the study: Public TCR beta family frequency separated CMV-and-HLA carriers, including in an independent cohort.

TCRdb reanalysed the reads using MiXCR and keeps one entry per CDR3 protein. The table lists about 89,000 distinct CDR3 sequences, about 31% of them singletons. Only a few counts were recorded for this clonotype. Its antigen is unknown. The ends were cut back, 4 bases at V and 11 bases at J, with 17 bases in the middle. Germline lookup yields CDR1 SEHNR and CDR2 FQNEAQ (reference sequence). CDR3 length: 13 amino acids. The sequence was collected from a human donor in good health (CMV status not recorded). Some clones in this sample may be carry-over from other donors' samples. The chain recombines TRBV7-9 with TRBJ1-1; no reliable D call. Material: CD8+ T cells from cultured PBMCs, obtained from culture after CMV antigen stimulation. Here the CDR3 reads CASSSPGRLSAFF. DNA for the CDR3: TGTGCCAGCAGCTCACCGGGGAGGCTTTCGGCTTTCTTT. The entire variable domain, with the rest obtained from reference TRBV7-9 and TRBJ1-1, is as follows: DTGVSQNPRHKITKRGQNVTFRCDPISEHNRLYWYRQTLGQGPEFLTYFQNEAQLEKSRLLSDRFSAERPKGSFSTLEIQRTEQGDSAMYLCASSSPGRLSAFFGQGTRLTVV.